A few counts support the clone carrying this T cell receptor beta chain. The source of the sample is a study of cytomegalovirus exposure and HLA in healthy donors. The germline V gene encodes CDR1 SEHNR and CDR2 FQNEAQ (reference sequence). CDR3 length: 13 amino acids. V shed 1 base and J shed 9 bases, with 10 bases lying between them. The PCR employed 60 Vbeta primers together with 13 Jbeta primers. The table came from immunoSEQ multiplex PCR; TCRdb's copy has only in-frame clones and leaves some out. The table includes about 110,000 clones, approximately 80% detected once. The sequence was obtained from a woman aged 30 to 39 in good health and CMV-seropositive. V usage is TRBV7-9 and J usage is TRBJ2-1, with D uncertain. Sequenced material: PBMCs. The CDR3 region is CASSLESVGEQFF. The DNA of the CDR3 is TGTGCCAGCAGCTTAGAATCGGTCGGTGAGCAGTTCTTC. Variable domain in full (rest from reference TRBV7-9 and TRBJ2-1): DTGVSQNPRHKITKRGQNVTFRCDPISEHNRLYWYRQTLGQGPEFLTYFQNEAQLEKSRLLSDRFSAERPKGSFSTLEIQRTEQGDSAMYLCASSLESVGEQFFGPGTRLTVL.